One sample yielded the 28 T cell receptor beta chains listed below, sequenced in a study of CD8 T cells in Susac syndrome (dated by TCRdb to about 2019). The library was generated by the immunoSEQ multiplex PCR assay. RNA was extracted using the RNeasy kit, and about 0.45 to 1 ug of the RNA was reverse transcribed with random hexamers. The public sequencing data were trimmed at Q25 with fastp and processed into clonotypes with MiXCR by TCRdb, which kept only in-frame beta chains. Each record represents a unique CDR3 protein, reported with the most common genes and DNA among its rows. For this sample there are more than 85,000 distinct CDR3 sequences; 90% to 95% appear just once. About 0.3% of the sample is in the top ten clones. The sequenced sample consisted of CD4+ T cells from PBMCs. The receptors derive from a human donor with Susac syndrome.

The chain combines TRBV28 with TRBJ2-5, with D possibly being TRBD2 (6 bases). V lost 7 bases and J lost 2, with 11 bases in between. Per the germline V gene, CDR1 is MDHEN and CDR2 is SYDVKM. The CDR3 has 13 residues. CDR3: CASTPGRQETQYF. DNA of the CDR3: TGTGCCAGCACCCCGGGGAGGCAAGAGACCCAGTACTTC.

This rearrangement joins TRBV6-5 to TRBJ1-6; D may be TRBD1 (5 bases). Germline V gene data show CDR1 as MNHEY and CDR2 as SVGAGI. The CDR3 length is 14 residues. The V and J ends lost 4 bases and 10 bases respectively, with 14 bases between them. The CDR3, as DNA: TGTGCCAGCAGTTTAGGGACGGGGATCTCACCCCTCCACTTT. Its translation is CASSLGTGISPLHF.

This chain connects TRBV12-3 or TRBV12-4 to TRBJ2-2; D is perhaps TRBD1 (5 bases). Trimming cost V 3 bases and J 4 bases, with 9 bases left between them. The CDR3 is made up of 14 amino acids. The CDR3 region is CASSLQGGTGELFF. CDR3 bases: TGTGCCAGCAGTTTGCAGGGCGGCACCGGGGAGCTGTTTTTT.

The V call is TRBV7-2, the J call TRBJ2-7, with D perhaps TRBD1 (5 bases). Germline V gene sequence: CDR1 SGHTA, CDR2 FQGNSA. Trimming took 0 bases from V and 7 from J, leaving 10 bases between them. The CDR3 loop spans 13 amino acids. CDR3 in amino acids: CASSLAGQVEQYF. In nucleotides, the CDR3 is TGTGCCAGCAGCTTAGCGGGGCAGGTTGAGCAGTACTTC.

This chain uses TRBV29-1 with TRBJ1-2, with 9 bases matching TRBD1. V lost 3 bases to trimming and J lost 8 bases; unmatched junction nucleotides: 10. The CDR3 has 14 amino acids. The germline gives CDR1 SQVTM, CDR2 ANQGSEA. CDR3 DNA: TGCAGCGTTGAGGACAGGGGCGTTCTTTACGGCTACACCTTC. Protein product: CSVEDRGVLYGYTF.

This rearrangement joins TRBV12-3 or TRBV12-4 to TRBJ2-5; D call uncertain. Trimming cost V 1 base and J 4 bases, with 7 bases left between them. The CDR3 extends over 13 amino acids. Written as DNA, the CDR3 is TGTGCCAGCAGTTTAGGACCGCGAGAGACCCAGTACTTC. It yields the protein CASSLGPRETQYF.

The CDR3 loop reads CASRDSNQETQYF. CDR3 nucleotide sequence: TGTGCCAGCAGGGACAGCAACCAAGAGACCCAGTACTTC. The rearrangement joins TRBV12-3 or TRBV12-4 to TRBJ2-5; possible D gene TRBD1, 6 bases. The CDR3 extends over 13 amino acids. The V end lost 6 bases, the J end lost 0 bases, and 8 bases lay between the germline ends.

The chain combines TRBV6-5 with TRBJ2-5; weak D call: TRBD2 (5 bases). Trimming removed 7 bases from V and 4 bases from J, with 19 bases in between. Germline loops: CDR1 MNHEY, CDR2 SVGAGI. The CDR3 spans 15 residues. In DNA, the CDR3 is TGTGCCAGCACCCAAGCATCCGGAGGTCCAGAGACCCAGTACTTC. Protein: CASTQASGGPETQYF.

The genes are TRBV15 and TRBJ1-5; D not certain. This CDR3 spans 16 amino acids. Germline values: CDR1 LNHNV, CDR2 YYDKDF (reference sequence). V was trimmed by 0 bases and J by 6 bases, leaving 15 bases between them. This CDR3 reads CATSRDRRASVQPQHF. CDR3 sequence (DNA): TGTGCCACCAGCAGAGATCGGAGGGCGAGTGTTCAGCCCCAGCATTTT.

The chain uses TRBV7-9 and TRBJ1-5; unclear D gene. Trimming removed 1 base from V and 9 bases from J, with 10 bases in between. In germline, CDR1 is SEHNR, CDR2 FQNEAQ (reference sequence). CDR3 size: 13 residues. This CDR3 reads CASSLVPGRPQHF. CDR3 DNA: TGTGCCAGCAGCTTAGTTCCTGGACGGCCCCAGCATTTT.

The count of this clonotype is one. The J gene is TRBJ2-1, the V gene TRBV7-8, with D hard to call. CDR3 length: 12 amino acids. The germline CDR1 and CDR2 sequences are SGHVS and FQNEAQ. The V end lost 6 bases, the J end lost 7 bases, and 10 bases lay between the germline ends. For the CDR3, the DNA is TGTGCCAGCAGGACTTTAAGAAATGAGCAGTTCTTC. Translation gives CASRTLRNEQFF.

This clonotype was seen once. This chain links TRBV15 with TRBJ2-1; the D is unclear. In germline, CDR1 is LNHNV, CDR2 YYDKDF (reference sequence). The CDR3 contains 13 residues. V lost 0 bases to trimming and J lost 7 bases, with 7 bases between them. The DNA of the CDR3 is TGTGCCACCAGCAGAGATATTAAGAATGAGCAGTTCTTC. Encoded protein: CATSRDIKNEQFF. The variable domain in full, completed from reference TRBV15 and TRBJ2-1, reads DAMVIQNPRYQVTQFGKPVTLSCSQTLNHNVMYWYQQKSSQAPKLLFHYYDKDFNNEADTPDNFQSRRPNTSFCFLDIRSPGLGDTAMYLCATSRDIKNEQFFGPGTRLTVL.

V and J are TRBV11-1 and TRBJ2-6, with D maybe TRBD1 (6 bases). Germline V lookup: CDR1 SGHAT, CDR2 FQDESV (reference sequence). The germline V and J ends were trimmed by 5 bases and 0 bases, with 11 bases remaining between them. This CDR3 region has 16 residues. CDR3 sequence: CASSKQGPSGANVLTF. The CDR3 DNA reads TGTGCCAGCAGCAAACAGGGCCCCTCTGGGGCCAACGTCCTGACTTTC.

The chain couples TRBV7-2 to TRBJ2-5, with D possibly being TRBD1 (6 bases). Trimming cost V 2 bases and J 1 base, with 14 bases left between them. Germline CDR1 SGHTA, CDR2 FQGNSA. The CDR3 has 16 amino acids. The CDR3: CASSLSPGQTQETQYF. The CDR3 nucleotides are TGTGCCAGCAGCTTATCCCCTGGACAGACCCAAGAGACCCAGTACTTC. Supplemented by reference TRBV7-2 and TRBJ2-5, the full variable domain reads GAGVSQSPSNKVTEKGKDVELRCDPISGHTALYWYRQSLGQGLEFLIYFQGNSAPDKSGLPSDRFSAERTGGSVSTLTIQRTQQEDSAVYLCASSLSPGQTQETQYFGPGTRLLVL.

This clonotype was observed once. This chain uses TRBV3-1 with TRBJ2-1; 11 bases are shared with TRBD2. The trim removed 2 bases at V and 10 bases at J, leaving 10 bases unmatched. Germline V gene sequence: CDR1 LGHDT, CDR2 YNNKEL (reference sequence). This CDR3 contains 16 residues. The CDR3 bases are TGTGCCAGCAGCCAACCACATAGCGGGGGGGCGGGAGAGCAGTTCTTC. It is translated as CASSQPHSGGAGEQFF.

The chain is built from TRBV20-1 and TRBJ2-3, with D perhaps TRBD2 (7 bases). CDR3 length: 14 residues. V was trimmed by 1 base and J by 6 bases, leaving 14 bases between them. Germline V gene lookup returns CDR1 DFQATT and CDR2 SNEGSKA (reference sequence). In nucleotides, the CDR3 is TGCAGTGCTAGAGCTGGGGGGGGCCGGGATACGCAGTATTTT. It encodes CSARAGGGRDTQYF.

The rearrangement uses TRBV12-3 or TRBV12-4 and TRBJ1-1; 7 bases agree with TRBD1. The V gene end was trimmed by 6 bases and the J gene end by 4 bases; junction bases not matched to a gene: 11. There are 15 residues in the CDR3. CDR3: CASRPLTGKGTEAFF. The CDR3 DNA reads as TGTGCCAGCAGACCCCTGACAGGGAAAGGCACTGAAGCTTTCTTT.

The chain employs TRBV20-1 and TRBJ1-2; D gene uncertain. Trimming took off 3 bases at V and 8 bases at J, with 13 bases between the two ends. There are 12 residues in the CDR3. Germline loops: CDR1 DFQATT, CDR2 SNEGSKA (reference sequence). The DNA for the CDR3 is TGCAGTGCTAGTCGGCAAACCGGGGGCTACACCTTC. It encodes CSASRQTGGYTF.

The rearrangement links TRBV5-8 to TRBJ2-2, with 13 nucleotides matching TRBD2. The V segment lost 0 bases and the J segment 1 base; nucleotides outside the gene matches: 0. This CDR3 is 17 amino acids long. Looked up from germline, CDR1 is SGHTS and CDR2 is YDEGEE. CDR3 amino acids: CASSLGTSGGNTGELFF. As DNA, the CDR3 is TGTGCCAGCAGCTTGGGGACTAGCGGGGGGAACACCGGGGAGCTGTTTTTT.

The V and J genes are TRBV5-1 and TRBJ2-7; perhaps TRBD1 as D (5 bases). Germline CDR1 reads SGHRS; CDR2 reads YFSETQ. V was shortened by 8 bases and J by 7 bases, with 19 bases between the two germline ends. The CDR3 contains 13 residues. The CDR3: CARHQGSGEEQYF. The CDR3 nucleotides are TGCGCCAGACACCAGGGTTCTGGGGAAGAGCAGTACTTC.

The J gene is TRBJ1-4, the V gene TRBV11-2; D uncertain. Trimming stripped 5 bases from V and 4 bases from J, with 14 bases between. The germline gives CDR1 SGHAT, CDR2 FQNNGV. This CDR3 spans 15 amino acids. CDR3 DNA sequence: TGTGCCAGCAGCCCCCCCGGCAGAAATAATGAAAAACTGTTTTTT. This encodes CASSPPGRNNEKLFF.

The genes are TRBV29-1 and TRBJ2-4; D is ambiguous. The CDR3 extends over 14 amino acids. Germline V gene sequence: CDR1 SQVTM, CDR2 ANQGSEA. Trimming removed 5 bases from V and 2 bases from J, with 13 bases in between. CDR3 DNA: TGCAGCGTTCCGGTTGATGGGACCAAAAACATTCAGTACTTC. Translating gives CSVPVDGTKNIQYF.

This rearrangement joins TRBV5-1 to TRBJ1-4; possibly TRBD1 for D (6 bases). The CDR3 loop spans 16 amino acids. The germline gives CDR1 SGHRS, CDR2 YFSETQ. Trimming shortened V by 0 bases and J by 4 bases, and 13 bases separated the two germline ends. The CDR3 region is CASSLVPGGNNEKLFF. Here the CDR3 DNA reads TGCGCCAGCAGCTTGGTTCCGGGGGGCAATAATGAAAAACTGTTTTTT.

This chain links TRBV6-4 with TRBJ1-1; D possibly corresponds to TRBD1 (5 bases). Germline loops: CDR1 MRHNA, CDR2 SNTAGT. V gave up 3 bases and J gave up 14 bases, with 19 bases separating them. This CDR3 has 13 residues. CDR3: CASSENNQGRAFF. In nucleotides, the CDR3 is TGTGCCAGCAGTGAGAACAATCAGGGACGAGCCTTCTTT.

This clonotype appeared once. The CDR3 sequence: CASSPAGGFDEQYF. The DNA of the CDR3 is TGTGCCAGCTCACCGGCGGGGGGCTTCGACGAGCAGTACTTC. The chain carries TRBV18 and TRBJ2-7, with 8 bases matching TRBD2. The J segment lost 5 bases and the V segment lost 3 bases, leaving 6 bases of the junction unmatched. This CDR3 is 14 amino acids long. Germline-derived CDR1 and CDR2 are KGHSH and LQKENI.

The chain carries TRBV5-1 and TRBJ1-2; D gene uncertain. This CDR3 contains 14 residues. The V gene lost 2 bases and the J gene lost 3 bases, with 11 bases spanning the gap. Germline assignment: CDR1 SGHRS and CDR2 YFSETQ. CDR3 DNA: TGCGCCAGCAGCTTAGACCGGCAGGACTATGGCTACACCTTC. It translates to CASSLDRQDYGYTF.

This rearrangement joins TRBV6-4 to TRBJ1-6, with unresolved D. Germline V gene sequence: CDR1 MRHNA, CDR2 SNTAGT. V lost 6 bases to trimming and J lost 9 bases, with 6 bases between them. This CDR3 is 11 amino acids long. The CDR3, as DNA: TGTGCCAGCAGCGCTCCTTCACCCCTCCACTTT. Residues: CASSAPSPLHF.

The CDR3 DNA reads TGTGCCAGCAGCTTAGCGGGGGCACGTGAGCAGTTCTTC. As protein: CASSLAGAREQFF. This sequence joins TRBV7-8 and TRBJ2-1; D possibly corresponds to TRBD1 (6 bases). CDR1 is SGHVS, CDR2 FQNEAQ, per germline. The length of the CDR3 is 13 residues. The ends were cut back, 0 bases at V and 9 bases at J, with 9 bases in the middle.